The TCR beta chain under discussion was sequenced for a study of CD8 T cells in ankylosing spondylitis. Per the germline V gene, CDR1 is SGHTA and CDR2 is FQGNSA. Trimming cost V 3 bases and J 9 bases, with 9 bases left between them. The CDR3 runs to 12 residues. Notes on the study in general: Seven to nine highly homologous variants formed a TCR beta motif that appeared characteristic of ankylosing spondylitis blood.

Generation of TCR beta libraries employed quantitative 5'-RACE incorporating molecular barcodes. One entry per CDR3 protein results from TCRdb running MiXCR on the 5' RACE reads. The table lists some 220,000 distinct CDR3 sequences, about 10% of them singletons. This clonotype was seen a single time. Its antigen is unknown. This clonotype was sampled from a male donor with ankylosing spondylitis or in good health (not recorded which). Sequenced: blood, either unsorted or a sorted T cell fraction (not recorded which). The chain recombines TRBV7-2 with TRBJ2-1; D unresolved. Here the CDR3 reads CASSLLWGEQFF. Here the CDR3 DNA reads TGTGCCAGCAGCTTGTTGTGGGGTGAGCAGTTCTTC.